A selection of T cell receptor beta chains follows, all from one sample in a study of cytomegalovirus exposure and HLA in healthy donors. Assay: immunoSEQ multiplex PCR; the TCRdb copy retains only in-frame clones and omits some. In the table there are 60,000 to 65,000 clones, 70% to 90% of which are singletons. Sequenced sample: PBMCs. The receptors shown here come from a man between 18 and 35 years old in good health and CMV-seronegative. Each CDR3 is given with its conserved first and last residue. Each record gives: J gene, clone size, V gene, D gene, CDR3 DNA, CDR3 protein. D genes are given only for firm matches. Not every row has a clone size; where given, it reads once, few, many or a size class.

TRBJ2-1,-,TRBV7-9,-,TGTGCCAGCAGCCTCCAGGGACACCCCAATGAGCAGTTCTTC,CASSLQGHPNEQFF
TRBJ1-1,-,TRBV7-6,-,TGTGCCAGCATCCTTACCATACAGGGTACTGAAGCTTTCTTT,CASILTIQGTEAFF
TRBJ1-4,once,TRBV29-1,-,TGCAGCGTTGAAGGCCTTATTTCCGGGGAGGAAAAACTGTTTTTT,CSVEGLISGEEKLFF
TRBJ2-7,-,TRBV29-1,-,TGCAGCGCGGCCAAGGGGCCCCACTACGAGCAGTACTTC,CSAAKGPHYEQYF
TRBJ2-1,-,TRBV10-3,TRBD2,TGTGCCACTAGCGGGGGGGCGAGTGAGCAGTTCTTC,CATSGGASEQFF
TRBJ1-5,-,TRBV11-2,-,TGTGCCAGCAGCTTAGTTGAGAATCAGCCCCAGCATTTT,CASSLVENQPQHF
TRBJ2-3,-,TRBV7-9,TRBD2,TGTGCCAGCTCCCCCGCGGGGGGGACTGATACGCAGTATTTT,CASSPAGGTDTQYF
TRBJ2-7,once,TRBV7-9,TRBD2,TGTGCCAGCAGCTTTCGTTGGCTAGCGGGGGGCCCCAGCTCCTACGAGCAGTACTTC,CASSFRWLAGGPSSYEQYF
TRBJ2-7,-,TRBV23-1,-,TGCGCCAGCAGTTCTAACAGGGAAGCCTACGAGCAGTACTTC,CASSSNREAYEQYF
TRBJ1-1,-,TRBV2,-,TGTGCCACGACCAGGGGAGAGAACACTGAAGCTTTCTTT,CATTRGENTEAFF
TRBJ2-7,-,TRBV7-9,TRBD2,TGTGCCAGCAGCTCAGGACTAGAGGGGTACGAGCAGTACTTC,CASSSGLEGYEQYF
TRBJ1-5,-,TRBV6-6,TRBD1,TGTGCCAGCAGTTGGTTGGACAGGGGGAATCAGCCCCAGCATTTT,CASSWLDRGNQPQHF
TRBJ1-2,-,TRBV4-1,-,TGCGCCAGCAGCCAAACTCGGGGTATGACGGATGGCTACACCTTC,CASSQTRGMTDGYTF
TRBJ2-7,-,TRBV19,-,TGTGCCAGTAGTTACAGATTCTCCTACGAGCAGTACTTC,CASSYRFSYEQYF
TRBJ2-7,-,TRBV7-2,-,TGTGCCAGCAGGGGCCCTGGAAGTGGGGAGCAGTACTTC,CASRGPGSGEQYF
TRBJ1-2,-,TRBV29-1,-,TGCAGCGCTCCGACAGGCTTTAACTATGGCTACACCTTC,CSAPTGFNYGYTF
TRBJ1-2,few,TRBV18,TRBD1,TGTGCCAGCTCACCACTCCGGACAGGAAGGGACGGCTACACCTTC,CASSPLRTGRDGYTF
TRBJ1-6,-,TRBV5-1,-,TGCGCCAGCAGCTTGGCGGCAGGGGATAATTCACCCCTCCACTTT,CASSLAAGDNSPLHF
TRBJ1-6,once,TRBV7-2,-,TGTGCCAGCAGCCCTAAGACGGGAAATAATTCACCCCTCCACTTT,CASSPKTGNNSPLHF
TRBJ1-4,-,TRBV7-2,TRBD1,TGTGCCAGCAGCTTAACGGGACAGGGGAATGAAAAACTGTTTTTT,CASSLTGQGNEKLFF
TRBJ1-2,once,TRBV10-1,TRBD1,TGCGCCAGCAGCGCCGGGACAGGGGGTAATGGCTACACCTTC,CASSAGTGGNGYTF
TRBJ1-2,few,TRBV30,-,TGTGCCTGGATTAACCGGGTTAACTATGGCTACACCTTC,CAWINRVNYGYTF
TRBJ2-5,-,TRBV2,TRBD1,TGTGCCAGCGGGGGACAGGGTGTAGGGGAGACCCAGTACTTC,CASGGQGVGETQYF
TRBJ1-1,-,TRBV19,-,TGTGCCAGTAGTATTCCCCCGGGAGGCCCTGAAGCTTTCTTT,CASSIPPGGPEAFF
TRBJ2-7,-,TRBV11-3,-,TGTGCCAGCAGCCAGGCAAAGGGAGGCTACGAGCAGTACTTC,CASSQAKGGYEQYF
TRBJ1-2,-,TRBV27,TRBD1,TGTGCCAGCCGACGGGCAGGGGGCGTCTATGGCTACACCTTC,CASRRAGGVYGYTF
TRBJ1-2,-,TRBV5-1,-,TGCGCCAGCAGCTTGGATTCGGTCTATGGCTACACCTTC,CASSLDSVYGYTF
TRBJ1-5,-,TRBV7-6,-,TGTGCCAGCAGCTTAGGGCAGTTTAATCAGCCCCAGCATTTT,CASSLGQFNQPQHF
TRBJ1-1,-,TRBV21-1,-,TGTGCCTCTCAGCAGGGACAATTTAACATTGAAGCTTTCTTT,CASQQGQFNIEAFF
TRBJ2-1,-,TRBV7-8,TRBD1,TGTGCCAGCACTCCCCGGGACAGGGTTTGGTTTGAGCAGTTCTTC,CASTPRDRVWFEQFF
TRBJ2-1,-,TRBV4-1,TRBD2,TGCGCCAGCAGCCCCTCGGGACTAGCGGGCTACAATGAGCAGTTCTTC,CASSPSGLAGYNEQFF
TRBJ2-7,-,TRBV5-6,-,TGTGCCAGCAGCTCTCCAGGGTTCTCCTACGAGCAGTACTTC,CASSSPGFSYEQYF
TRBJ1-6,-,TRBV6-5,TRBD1,TGTGCCAGCAGGGGACAGACGTCTTCACCCCTCCACTTT,CASRGQTSSPLHF
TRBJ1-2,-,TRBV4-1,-,TGCGCCAGCAGCCAACCGGGGGGTGGGACCCGCTATGGCTACACCTTC,CASSQPGGGTRYGYTF
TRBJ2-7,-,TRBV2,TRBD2,TGTGCCAGCAGTGGGGCGACTAGCGGGGGGGGCAACGAGCAGTACTTC,CASSGATSGGGNEQYF
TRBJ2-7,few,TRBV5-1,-,TGCGCCAGCAGCTTGGAGAACAGGCCCTACGAGCAGTACTTC,CASSLENRPYEQYF
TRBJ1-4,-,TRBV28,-,TGTGCCAGCAGTCTGCTCACAGGGAAAGGAAATGAAAAACTGTTTTTT,CASSLLTGKGNEKLFF
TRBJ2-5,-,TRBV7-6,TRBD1,TGTGCCAGCAGCACAGACGGACAGGGGACGAAGACCCAGTACTTC,CASSTDGQGTKTQYF
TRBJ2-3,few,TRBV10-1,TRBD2,TGCGCCAGCAGTGAAAGACTAGCGGGAACGGGGGATACGCAGTATTTT,CASSERLAGTGDTQYF
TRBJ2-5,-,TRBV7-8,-,TGTGCCAGCAGCTTAGAGCTACCAGAGACCCAGTACTTC,CASSLELPETQYF
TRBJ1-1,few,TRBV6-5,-,TGTGCCAGCAGTTACTCTAGGAGGGGCAACACTGAAGCTTTCTTT,CASSYSRRGNTEAFF
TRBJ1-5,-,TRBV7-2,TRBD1,TGTGCCAGCAGCTTGTGGACAGGGGGAAGCAATCAGCCCCAGCATTTT,CASSLWTGGSNQPQHF
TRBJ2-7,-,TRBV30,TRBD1,TGTGCCTGGGGGACAGGATCTAGCTACGAGCAGTACTTC,CAWGTGSSYEQYF
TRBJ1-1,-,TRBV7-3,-,TGTGCCAGCAGCTACGTTGGGGGAGGCACTGAAGCTTTCTTT,CASSYVGGGTEAFF
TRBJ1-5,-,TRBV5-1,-,TGCGCCAGCAGCTTGAGCAGCAATCAGCCCCAGCATTTT,CASSLSSNQPQHF
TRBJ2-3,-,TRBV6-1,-,TGTGCCAGCAGTGACGAGCATAGCACAGATACGCAGTATTTT,CASSDEHSTDTQYF